A single sample is the source of the 24 T cell receptor beta chains below, sequenced in a study of tumor-infiltrating lymphocytes in glioblastoma multiforme. Three nested ARM-PCR rounds with V-beta and C-beta primers built TCRB libraries. TCRdb fed the multiplex PCR reads into MiXCR, producing one record per CDR3 protein. The sample has more than 10,000 distinct CDR3 sequences; over 60% are singletons. Sequenced sample: brain tumor tissue. The receptors come from a male donor with glioblastoma.

A remark on this clonotype: This may be a read error: a much more frequent sequence differs by one nucleotide. The chain joins TRBV11-1 to TRBJ1-1, with D possibly being TRBD1 (5 bases). V was trimmed by 2 bases and J by 0 bases, leaving 16 bases between them. This CDR3 has 17 amino acids. Germline CDR1 and CDR2: SGHAT and FQDESV (reference sequence). The CDR3: CASSLRDGGYMNTEAFF. The CDR3 DNA reads as TGTGCCAGCAGCTTACGGGACGGAGGGTACATGAACACTGAAGCTTTCTTT.

This chain links TRBV19 with TRBJ2-2; TRBD2 aligns across 13 bases. V gave up 5 bases and J gave up 7 bases; unmatched junction bases: 10. Germline CDR1 LNHDA, CDR2 SQIVND (reference sequence). This CDR3 has 17 residues. CDR3 region: CASSPPGTSGMDGELFF. The CDR3 DNA reads TGTGCCAGTAGTCCTCCCGGGACTAGCGGGATGGACGGGGAGCTGTTTTTT.

This clonotype was counted a single time. The chain employs TRBV20-1 and TRBJ1-4, with no clear D. The CDR3 extends over 12 amino acids. Germline CDR1 reads DFQATT; CDR2 reads SNEGSKA (reference sequence). Trimming stripped 3 bases from V and 7 bases from J, with 9 bases between. The CDR3 DNA reads TGCAGTGCTAGTCTAGTGGGTGAAAAACTGTTTTTT. Protein product: CSASLVGEKLFF.

This sequence joins TRBV28 and TRBJ2-3, with 12 bases fitting TRBD2. Trimming cost V 5 bases and J 5 bases; bases outside gene matches: 11. Per the germline V gene, CDR1 is MDHEN and CDR2 is SYDVKM. The CDR3 runs to 17 residues. CDR3 bases: TGTGCCAGCAGTCCCAGGACTAGCGGGATCTGGGGAGATACGCAGTATTTT. Translation: CASSPRTSGIWGDTQYF.

The V gene is TRBV4-1, the J gene TRBJ2-5, with 7 bases lining up with TRBD2. The germline V gene encodes CDR1 MGHRA and CDR2 YSYEKL. The V segment lost 4 bases and the J segment 1 base; nucleotides outside the gene matches: 3. The CDR3 spans 14 residues. The CDR3 region is CASSRGLVQETQYF. The CDR3 region has the DNA TGCGCCAGCAGCCGAGGACTAGTCCAAGAGACCCAGTACTTC.

This chain uses TRBV11-2 with TRBJ2-7; 10 positions agree with TRBD1. Germline trimming cut 6 bases from V and 6 bases from J; bases unmatched to any gene: 14. This CDR3 comprises 16 residues. Germline assignment: CDR1 SGHAT and CDR2 FQNNGV. CDR3 coding DNA: TGTGCCAGCAGTTGTTTTCCGGGACAGGGGACCCCCGAGCAGTACTTC. It translates to CASSCFPGQGTPEQYF.

By share, this clonotype ranks as medium-sized. V usage is TRBV4-1 and J usage is TRBJ2-7; D is unresolved. Trimming removed 0 bases at V and 2 bases at J, with 11 bases between. The CDR3 covers 15 residues. Germline V gives CDR1 MGHRA, CDR2 YSYEKL. The CDR3 loop is CASSQDPNIPYEQYF. The CDR3 DNA follows: TGCGCCAGCAGCCAAGACCCCAACATCCCCTACGAGCAGTACTTC.

This clonotype appeared a single time. The germline gene is not matched at one end of the junction; a read error may be the cause. This chain links TRBV6-2 or TRBV6-3 with TRBJ2-7; D unresolved. The CDR3 extends over 11 amino acids. Germline V gene data show CDR1 as MNHEY and CDR2 as SVGEGT. The CDR3 protein is CVSSHAYEQYF. CDR3 DNA sequence: TGTGTCAGCAGTCATGCCTACGAGCAATACTTC.

V is TRBV11-2 and J is TRBJ1-1, with D possibly matching TRBD1 (6 bases). This CDR3 spans 16 amino acids. CDR1 is SGHAT and CDR2 is FQNNGV in the germline V gene. V was pared by 1 base and J by 4 bases, with 16 bases between. The CDR3 spells CASSLGWGGLITEAFF. In DNA form, the CDR3 reads TGTGCCAGCAGCTTAGGGTGGGGGGGCCTCATCACTGAAGCTTTCTTT.

This clonotype counts as medium-sized. The chain couples TRBV10-3 to TRBJ2-7; possibly TRBD1 or TRBD2 for D (5 bases each). Trimming stripped 6 bases from V and 0 bases from J, with 12 bases between. The CDR3 length is 14 residues. Germline CDR1 reads ENHRY; CDR2 reads SYGVKD. Written as DNA, the CDR3 is TGTGCCATCAGGGGGGTAGGCGGCTCCTACGAGCAGTACTTC. Translating gives CAIRGVGGSYEQYF.

The chain links TRBV7-8 to TRBJ2-1; tentative D call: TRBD2 (5 bases). V gave up 2 bases and J gave up 8 bases, with 16 bases separating them. CDR1 is SGHVS, CDR2 FQNEAQ, per germline. The CDR3 runs to 15 residues. This CDR3 is CASSLWTGLKYEQFF. The CDR3 coding sequence is TGTGCCAGCAGCTTATGGACGGGATTAAAATATGAGCAGTTCTTC.

This clonotype was seen only once. The chain links TRBV6-5 to TRBJ1-5, with no clear D. The CDR3 extends over 13 amino acids. CDR1 is MNHEY and CDR2 is SVGAGI in the germline V gene. V shed 2 bases and J shed 4 bases, with 6 bases lying between them. The CDR3 is CASSYGINQPQHF. The CDR3 coding sequence is TGTGCCAGCAGTTACGGGATTAATCAGCCCCAGCATTTT.

As to this clonotype: One end of the junction varies from germline; a read error may be responsible. This chain joins TRBV11-2 and TRBJ2-1, with TRBD2 matching over 7 bases. This CDR3 is built from 13 residues. In germline, CDR1 is SGHAT, CDR2 FQNNGV. The CDR3 is CASSLGKGRELFF. The CDR3 bases are TGTGCCAGCAGCTTAGGGAAGGGGAGGGAGCTGTTCTTT.

This clonotype has just a few counts. It may be a read error: a sequence one base away is much more abundant. The CDR3 here is CSASLRLAADEQYF. The CDR3 coding sequence is TGCAGTGCTAGCCTAAGACTCGCGGCCGACGAGCAGTACTTC. The chain employs TRBV20-1 and TRBJ2-7; no clear D. V lost 3 bases, J lost 5 bases, and 17 bases lay in between. CDR1 is DFQATT, CDR2 SNEGSKA, per germline (reference sequence). The CDR3 totals 14 residues.

V gene TRBV12-3 or TRBV12-4 combines with J gene TRBJ1-4; D uncertain. The CDR3 covers 14 residues. V was shortened by 2 bases and J by 4 bases, with 8 bases between the two germline ends. CDR3 loop: CASSLRRDNEKLFF. The DNA of the CDR3 is TGTGCCAGCAGTTTACGACGGGATAATGAAAAACTGTTTTTT.

Regarding this clonotype: At one boundary the junction diverges from the germline segment, which might be a read error. The V gene is TRBV20-1, the J gene TRBJ2-7; 7 positions agree with TRBD1. The CDR3 runs 14 residues. CDR1 and CDR2 (germline): DFQATT, SNEGSKA (reference sequence). This chain's CDR3 is CGARVSQGIYEQYF. CDR3 bases: TGCGGTGCTAGAGTCTCACAGGGGATCTACGAGCAGTACTTC.

This clonotype was observed a few times. The CDR3 is CSARDRSKGGGNNQPQYF. The CDR3 DNA follows: TGCAGTGCTAGAGATAGATCGAAGGGGGGGGGAAACAATCAGCCCCAGTATTTT. The chain combines TRBV20-1 with TRBJ1-5; D is possibly TRBD2 (7 bases). TRBJ2-3 explains the end of the DNA better; the J call may be wrong. Per the germline V gene, CDR1 is DFQATT and CDR2 is SNEGSKA (reference sequence). CDR3 size: 18 residues.

The chain has TRBV6-6 and TRBJ1-4; no firm D call. V lost 0 bases, J lost 14 bases, and 19 bases lay in between. Looked up from germline, CDR1 is MNHNY and CDR2 is SVGAGI (reference sequence). The CDR3 has 15 amino acids. The CDR3 reads CASSYSTARREELFF. CDR3 bases: TGTGCCAGCAGTTACTCCACGGCCAGACGGGAAGAGCTGTTTTTT.

This clonotype was counted only a few times. This rearrangement joins TRBV10-3 to TRBJ2-1; 7 nucleotides match TRBD2. Germline V lookup: CDR1 ENHRY, CDR2 SYGVKD. The CDR3 contains 16 residues. Unmatched junction bases numbered 4, after V lost 1 base and J lost 1 base. CDR3 region: CAISEWDYMSYNEQFF. CDR3 bases: TGTGCCATCAGTGAGTGGGACTACATGTCCTACAATGAGCAGTTCTTC.

In this sample, this clonotype turned up a few times. A much larger clone is a single base away; this may be a read error. The J gene is TRBJ2-5, the V gene TRBV7-9; perhaps TRBD2 as D (6 bases). CDR1 is SEHNR and CDR2 is FQNEAQ in the germline V gene (reference sequence). V was clipped by 5 bases and J by 1 base, with 23 bases between them. The CDR3 spans 18 residues. CDR3 in DNA: TGTGCCAGCAGCCCAGCCGCCTCTAGCGAGAGATCCCAAGAGACCCAGTACTTC. It encodes CASSPAASSERSQETQYF. Variable domain in full (rest from reference TRBV7-9 and TRBJ2-5): DTGVSQNPRHKITKRGQNVTFRCDPISEHNRLYWYRQTLGQGPEFLTYFQNEAQLEKSRLLSDRFSAERPKGSFSTLEIQRTEQGDSAMYLCASSPAASSERSQETQYFGPGTRLLVL.

On this clonotype itself: This may be a read error: a much more frequent sequence differs by one nucleotide. The chain joins TRBV3-1 to TRBJ1-3; unclear D gene. CDR3 size: 16 residues. Germline loops: CDR1 LGHDT, CDR2 YNNKEL (reference sequence). CDR3 amino acids: CTSSQDSYFSGNTIYF. CDR3 DNA sequence: TGTACCAGCAGCCAAGATTCATACTTCTCTGGAAACACCATATATTTT.

This clonotype was counted only a few times. The chain combines TRBV10-2 with TRBJ2-3; 11 nucleotides match TRBD2. The CDR3 is made up of 14 amino acids. Losses at the gene ends were 7 bases for V and 3 bases for J; bases not matched to a gene: 3. Germline V gene lookup returns CDR1 WSHSY and CDR2 SAAADI. The CDR3: CASTWTSGTDTQYF. The CDR3 bases are TGCGCCAGCACCTGGACTAGCGGGACAGATACGCAGTATTTT.

This chain connects TRBV20-1 to TRBJ2-2, with 9 nucleotides matching TRBD2. Germline loops: CDR1 DFQATT, CDR2 SNEGSKA (reference sequence). CDR3 length equals 12 residues. V was clipped by 6 bases and J by 10 bases; unmatched bases: 6. CDR3 coding DNA: TGCAGTGCCGCCTTAGCGGGGGAGGAGCTGTTTTTT. Its protein is CSAALAGEELFF.

The chain has TRBV7-8 and TRBJ2-5, with 7 positions matching TRBD2. The germline V gene encodes CDR1 SGHVS and CDR2 FQNEAQ. V was clipped by 5 bases and J by 0 bases; unmatched bases: 3. CDR3 size: 14 residues. In DNA form, the CDR3 reads TGTGCCAGCAGCGGGGGGGAGTACCAAGAGACCCAGTACTTC. It is translated as CASSGGEYQETQYF.